Listed here are 15 T cell receptor beta chains from one sample, sequenced in a study of T-cell reconstitution after alpha-beta-depleted transplantation in children (dated by TCRdb to the mid-2010s). This sample's treatment or condition label indicates: allogeneic hematopoietic cell transplantation with graft depleted of TCRalphabeta T cells and CD19 B cells. Library prep was done by PCR. The reads were generated on an Illumina HiSeq 2500. TCR library preparation used molecular barcoding, with unique molecular identifiers applied to normalize quantification of the TCRbeta repertoire. TCRdb reprocessed the public reads (quality trimming at Q25 with fastp, clone calling with MiXCR) and kept in-frame beta chains. Rows matching on CDR3 protein sequence are summarized as one entry with the most common DNA and genes. Counted in this sample were around 64,000 distinct CDR3 sequences; approximately 11% of them appeared once. About 12% of the sample rests with the top ten.

The material was PBMCs, obtained before TCRalphabeta/CD19-depleted stem cell transplant. Source of these receptors: a boy aged 5-17 years with acute myeloid leukemia, due to receive a stem cell transplant.

This clonotype appeared many times. V is TRBV20-1 and J is TRBJ1-6; 9 nucleotides match TRBD1. V was clipped by 5 bases and J by 7 bases; unmatched bases: 12. The CDR3 runs 16 residues. In germline, CDR1 is DFQATT, CDR2 SNEGSKA (reference sequence). The DNA of the CDR3 is TGCAGTGCTTCATCCTACAGGGGGCGCTTAAATTCACCCCTCCACTTT. Its protein is CSASSYRGRLNSPLHF.

This clonotype came up many times. The chain carries TRBV24-1 and TRBJ2-1; TRBD2 is a possible D gene (6 bases). Germline V gene lookup returns CDR1 KGHDR and CDR2 SFDVKD. V was cut by 9 bases and J by 4 bases, with 15 bases left in between. The CDR3 runs 14 residues. DNA of the CDR3: TGTGCCACCGGGGCGGGGTCAGCATACAATGAGCAGTTCTTC. Translation: CATGAGSAYNEQFF.

This sequence joins TRBV10-3 and TRBJ2-3; D may be TRBD1 or TRBD2 (5 bases each). The CDR3 runs 17 residues. Per the germline V gene, CDR1 is ENHRY and CDR2 is SYGVKD. Trimming removed 3 bases from V and 4 bases from J, with 20 bases in between. CDR3: CAISDKKGTAPPDTQYF. CDR3 in DNA: TGTGCCATCAGTGACAAGAAGGGGACGGCCCCCCCAGATACGCAGTATTTT.

This clonotype was observed many times. This chain links TRBV4-3 with TRBJ1-5; D is unresolved. CDR3 length: 14 amino acids. Trimming removed 0 bases from V and 7 bases from J, with 10 bases in between. The germline V gene has CDR1 LGHNA and CDR2 YSLEER. The CDR3 reads CASSQDWRAQPQHF. The CDR3 DNA reads TGCGCCAGCAGCCAAGATTGGAGGGCCCAGCCCCAGCATTTT.

This clonotype was detected only a few times. A single base separates this from a much larger clone, so it may be a read error. V and J are TRBV10-3 and TRBJ2-6, with D hard to call. There are 16 residues in the CDR3. The V gene lost 3 bases and the J gene lost 0 bases, with 9 bases spanning the gap. The germline CDR1 and CDR2 sequences are ENHRY and SYGVKD. In DNA, the CDR3 is TGTGCCATCAGTGACTACACGGACTCTGGGGCCAACGTCCTGACTTTC. It is translated as CAISDYTDSGANVLTF.

This clonotype was recorded many times. The chain carries TRBV20-1 and TRBJ2-2; D remains ambiguous. This CDR3 is built from 13 residues. The germline CDR1 and CDR2 sequences are DFQATT and SNEGSKA (reference sequence). Trimming pared 1 base from V and 5 bases from J, leaving 8 bases between. CDR3 bases: TGCAGTGCTAGAGTTGGGTTTACCGGGGAGCTGTTTTTT. Translating gives CSARVGFTGELFF.

The sample holds many counts of this clonotype. The chain links TRBV9 to TRBJ2-2; the match to TRBD2 covers 14 bases. V was clipped by 0 bases and J by 4 bases; unmatched bases: 11. This CDR3 is built from 20 residues. Germline V gives CDR1 SGDLS, CDR2 YYNGEE. The CDR3 bases are TGTGCCAGCAGCGTAGTCCCAGAGGGACTAGCGGGAGTCGGCACCGGGGAGCTGTTTTTT. It yields the protein CASSVVPEGLAGVGTGELFF.

This clonotype was detected ten times or more. The J gene is TRBJ2-7, the V gene TRBV5-1, with D possibly matching TRBD1 (6 bases). With 0 bases removed from V and 0 bases from J, the gap between germline ends came to 13 bases. The CDR3 length is 16 residues. The germline gives CDR1 SGHRS, CDR2 YFSETQ. The CDR3 protein is CASSLVQGQGSYEQYF. In DNA, the CDR3 is TGCGCCAGCAGCTTGGTACAGGGTCAAGGCTCCTACGAGCAGTACTTC.

This clonotype occurred many times. The rearrangement joins TRBV20-1 to TRBJ2-3; 7 bases are shared with TRBD2. The CDR3 covers 13 residues. CDR1 DFQATT and CDR2 SNEGSKA come from the germline V gene (reference sequence). The V and J ends lost 6 bases and 4 bases, in that order; junction bases with no gene match: 7. The CDR3 loop reads CSALREMADTQYF. CDR3 coding DNA: TGCAGTGCCTTGCGGGAGATGGCAGATACGCAGTATTTT.

The table lists this clonotype with many counts. This sequence joins TRBV5-1 and TRBJ1-6; weak D call: TRBD1 (6 bases). The length of the CDR3 is 15 residues. The germline V gene encodes CDR1 SGHRS and CDR2 YFSETQ. V lost 3 bases and J 7 bases, leaving 14 bases between the germline ends. CDR3 amino acids: CASSSAGALNSPLHF. For the CDR3, the DNA is TGCGCCAGCAGCTCAGCAGGGGCACTAAATTCACCCCTCCACTTT.

In its sample, this clonotype was seen many times. The genes are TRBV12-3 or TRBV12-4 and TRBJ2-7, with D possibly TRBD2 on 6 matching bases. The CDR3 totals 15 residues. V lost 0 bases to trimming and J lost 1 base, with 10 bases between them. The CDR3 coding sequence is TGTGCCAGCAGTTTAGCGGGAGGCCGATCCTACGAGCAGTACTTC. It yields the protein CASSLAGGRSYEQYF.

In its sample, this clonotype was seen many times. This chain links TRBV27 with TRBJ1-5; D perhaps matches TRBD1 (5 bases). The V end lost 3 bases, the J end lost 7 bases, and 7 bases lay between the germline ends. This CDR3 comprises 12 residues. The V gene's germline CDR1 is MNHEY and CDR2 SMNVEV (reference sequence). The CDR3 DNA reads TGTGCCAGCAGTTTGAGGGGCCAGCCCCAGCATTTT. This translates into CASSLRGQPQHF.

This chain connects TRBV5-2 to TRBJ2-1; TRBD2, the D gene given by the table, was not confirmed from the DNA. TRBV5-2 is a pseudogene locus. The length of the CDR3 is 20 residues. The CDR3 is CAMGPGLLADTITGYNEQFF. The CDR3 DNA sequence: TGTGCCATGGGCCCCGGGCTCCTAGCGGATACGATTACGGGGTACAATGAGCAGTTCTTC.

This clonotype was detected many times. This chain uses TRBV5-1 with TRBJ2-1, with a weak D call TRBD2 (6 bases). With 5 bases removed from V and 1 base from J, the gap between germline ends came to 10 bases. The CDR3 totals 14 residues. Germline V gives CDR1 SGHRS, CDR2 YFSETQ. CDR3 sequence: CASSGGGSYNEQFF. CDR3 DNA: TGCGCCAGCAGTGGTGGGGGGTCCTACAATGAGCAGTTCTTC.

There are many counts of this clonotype. This CDR3 reads CSARDRRRRTHLPNYGYTF. CDR3 nucleotide sequence: TGCAGTGCTAGAGACAGACGTCGACGGACACATCTCCCTAACTATGGCTACACCTTC. The rearrangement links TRBV20-1 to TRBJ1-2; TRBD1 might be the D (5 bases). Germline V gene data show CDR1 as DFQATT and CDR2 as SNEGSKA (reference sequence). Trimming pared 0 bases from V and 0 bases from J, leaving 23 bases between. CDR3 length: 19 residues.